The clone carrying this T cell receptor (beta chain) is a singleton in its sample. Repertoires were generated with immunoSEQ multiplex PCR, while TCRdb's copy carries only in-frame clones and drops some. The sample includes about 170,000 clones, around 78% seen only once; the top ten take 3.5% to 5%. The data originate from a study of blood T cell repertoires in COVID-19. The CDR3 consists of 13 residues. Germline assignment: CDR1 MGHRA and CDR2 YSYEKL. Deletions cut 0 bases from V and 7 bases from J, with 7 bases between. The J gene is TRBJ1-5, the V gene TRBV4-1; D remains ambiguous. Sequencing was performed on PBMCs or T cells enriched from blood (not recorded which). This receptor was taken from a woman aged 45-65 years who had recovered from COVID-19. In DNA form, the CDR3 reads TGCGCCAGCAGCCAAGATCAGTTCCAGCCCCAGCATTTT. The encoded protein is CASSQDQFQPQHF.